This TCR beta chain was identified during a study of cytomegalovirus exposure and HLA in healthy donors. Trimming pared 0 bases from V and 13 bases from J, leaving 14 bases between. There are 13 residues in the CDR3. Per the germline V gene, CDR1 is SGHTA and CDR2 is FQGNSA. Study-level findings and limits: Immune exposure data for these donors was limited to CMV serostatus.

Primers included in the PCR were 60 Vbeta and 13 Jbeta primers. Some clones are missing from TCRdb's copy, which holds only in-frame ones; the method was immunoSEQ multiplex PCR. This table has around 180,000 clones, about three quarters appearing once. In the case of this clone: Its specificity is not known.

The receptor comes from a woman between 40 and 50 years old in good health and CMV-seronegative. Sequenced: PBMCs. The chain links TRBV7-2 to TRBJ2-3; TRBD2 might be the D (5 bases). CDR3 nucleotides: TGTGCCAGCAGCTTAGCGTGGAGGCCGCAAGAGTATTTT. Translation: CASSLAWRPQEYF.